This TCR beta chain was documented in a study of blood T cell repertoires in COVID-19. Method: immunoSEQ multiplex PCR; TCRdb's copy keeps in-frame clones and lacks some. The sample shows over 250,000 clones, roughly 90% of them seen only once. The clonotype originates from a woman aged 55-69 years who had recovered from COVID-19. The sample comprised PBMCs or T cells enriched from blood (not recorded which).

Here the CDR3 reads CASSSWGANTGELFF. Written as DNA, the CDR3 is TGTGCCAGCAGTTCCTGGGGAGCGAACACCGGGGAGCTGTTTTTT. This sequence joins TRBV27 and TRBJ2-2; possibly TRBD2 for D (5 bases). V gave up 4 bases and J gave up 0 bases, with 9 bases separating them. The germline gives CDR1 MNHEY, CDR2 SMNVEV (reference sequence). CDR3 length: 15 residues.